A single sample gave rise to the 9 T cell receptor beta chains below, sequenced in a study of T-cell reconstitution after alpha-beta-depleted transplantation in children. Preparation of the TCRbeta library was carried out with unique molecular identifiers. MiXCR, applied by TCRdb to the PCR reads, yields one record per CDR3 protein. The table shows hundreds of thousands of distinct CDR3 sequences, with 8% to 11% occurring only once. The sample was PBMCs from the stem cell graft donor, taken from the stem cell graft. These receptors all stem from a human donor who donated a stem cell graft to a child with acute myeloid leukemia.

There are a few counts of this clonotype. The V gene is TRBV6-5, the J gene TRBJ1-5; tentative D call: TRBD1 (6 bases). Trimming took 7 bases from V and 5 from J, leaving 18 bases between them. This CDR3 is 15 amino acids long. Germline V lookup: CDR1 MNHEY, CDR2 SVGAGI. The CDR3 here is CASTLDRPDYQPQHF. The CDR3 nucleotides read TGTGCCAGCACTCTCGACAGGCCCGATTATCAGCCCCAGCATTTT.

This clonotype was found many times. This rearrangement joins TRBV13 to TRBJ2-2, with a weak D call TRBD1 (5 bases). V was shortened by 5 bases and J by 4 bases, with 8 bases between the two germline ends. Germline V gene sequence: CDR1 PRHDT, CDR2 FYEKMQ (reference sequence). This CDR3 spans 13 amino acids. The CDR3 sequence is CASSGDSTGELFF. The CDR3 nucleotides are TGTGCCAGCAGCGGTGACAGCACCGGGGAGCTGTTTTTT.

The chain is built from TRBV6-1 and TRBJ2-7, with TRBD2 matching 7 bases. Germline-derived CDR1 and CDR2 are MNHNS and SASEGT. J was trimmed by 2 bases and V by 5 bases; bases with no gene match: 6. The CDR3 consists of 14 residues. CDR3 loop: CASSTAGLAYEQYF. DNA of the CDR3: TGTGCCAGCAGTACCGCCGGACTAGCCTACGAGCAGTACTTC.

This clonotype occurred many times. This sequence joins TRBV29-1 and TRBJ1-1; maybe TRBD1 (5 bases). CDR3 length: 14 residues. The ends were cut back, 2 bases at V and 1 base at J, with 11 bases in the middle. Germline CDR1 reads SQVTM; CDR2 reads ANQGSEA. The CDR3 nucleotides are TGCAGCGTTGAAATGGGGGGTGGGAACACTGAAGCTTTCTTT. Translated: CSVEMGGGNTEAFF.

This clonotype was observed many times. The chain is built from TRBV12-3 or TRBV12-4 and TRBJ2-3; 7 positions match TRBD2. This CDR3 contains 15 residues. Trimming at V came to 6 bases and at J to 5 bases, leaving 11 bases not matched to a gene. The CDR3 DNA reads as TGTGCCAGCAGCCTCCGGGGGGATGAAAAAGATACGCAGTATTTT. As protein: CASSLRGDEKDTQYF.

A few counts support this clonotype. The rearrangement links TRBV6-2 or TRBV6-3 to TRBJ2-6; D remains ambiguous. Germline-derived CDR1 and CDR2 are MNHEY and SVGEGT. The ends were cut back, 4 bases at V and 5 bases at J, with 0 bases in the middle. CDR3 length: 11 amino acids. CDR3 coding DNA: TGTGCCAGCAGTTGGGCCAACGTCCTGACTTTC. It is translated as CASSWANVLTF.

This sequence joins TRBV20-1 and TRBJ2-3; D is uncertain. The CDR3 is made up of 14 amino acids. The V gene's germline CDR1 is DFQATT and CDR2 SNEGSKA (reference sequence). The ends were cut back, 1 base at V and 6 bases at J, with 14 bases in the middle. The CDR3 DNA follows: TGCAGTGCTAGAGCTAATGAGTTCTGGGATACGCAGTATTTT. Its protein product is CSARANEFWDTQYF.

This clonotype has only a few counts. The chain joins TRBV6-2 or TRBV6-3 to TRBJ1-5, with D tentatively TRBD1 (5 bases). This CDR3 contains 16 residues. V was clipped by 2 bases and J by 4 bases, with 15 bases between them. Germline CDR1 reads MNHEY; CDR2 reads SVGEGT. Here the CDR3 DNA reads TGTGCCAGCAGTTACAGTTTGGGGGTCGGGAATCAGCCCCAGCATTTT. Encoded protein: CASSYSLGVGNQPQHF.

This clonotype was found many times. V gene TRBV7-9 combines with J gene TRBJ2-4; a weak D match, TRBD1 (6 bases). V was clipped by 6 bases and J by 8 bases, with 17 bases between them. The CDR3 length is 14 residues. CDR1 and CDR2 (germline): SEHNR, FQNEAQ (reference sequence). In nucleotides, the CDR3 is TGTGCCAGCAGTAGGAGGACAGATACGGACATTCAGTACTTC. The encoded protein is CASSRRTDTDIQYF.